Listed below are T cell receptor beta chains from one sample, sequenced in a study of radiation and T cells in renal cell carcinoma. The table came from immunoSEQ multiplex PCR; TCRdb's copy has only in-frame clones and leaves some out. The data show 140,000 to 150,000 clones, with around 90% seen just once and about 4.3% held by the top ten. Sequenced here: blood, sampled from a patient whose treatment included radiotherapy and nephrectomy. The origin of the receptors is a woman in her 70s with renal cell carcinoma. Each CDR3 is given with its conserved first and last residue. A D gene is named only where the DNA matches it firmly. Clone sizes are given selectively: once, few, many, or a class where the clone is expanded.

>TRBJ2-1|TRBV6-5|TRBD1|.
TGTGCCAGCAGTTTTTGGGAGACAGGGGACAATGAGCAGTTCTTC
CASSFWETGDNEQFF
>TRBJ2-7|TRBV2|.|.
TGTGCCAGCAGTGAAAGCTACTCCCTTGGGTACGAGCAGTACTTC
CASSESYSLGYEQYF
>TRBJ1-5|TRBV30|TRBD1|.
TGTGCCTGGAATCCGGGACAGGGTAGGAATCAGCCCCAGCATTTT
CAWNPGQGRNQPQHF
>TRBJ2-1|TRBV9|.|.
TGTGCCAGCAGCGTCCGAGGGCTGGGGGAGCAGTTCTTC
CASSVRGLGEQFF
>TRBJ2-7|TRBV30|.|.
TGTGCCTGGAGTGTTCAGGGCCCTGGGATCTCCTACGAGCAGTACTTC
CAWSVQGPGISYEQYF
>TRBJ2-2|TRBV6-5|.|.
TGTGCCAGCAGTTACTCGCAGGGACACCTCACCGGGGAGCTGTTTTTT
CASSYSQGHLTGELFF
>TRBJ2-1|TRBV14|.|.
TGTGCCAGCAGCCAAGGCCCGGGACGCCGAAATACGCAGTTCTTC
CASSQGPGRRNTQFF
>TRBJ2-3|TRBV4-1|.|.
TGCGCCAGCAGCCAAGAATGGTCGGGGTCAGATACGCAGTATTTT
CASSQEWSGSDTQYF
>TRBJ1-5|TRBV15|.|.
TGTGCCTCAACCGGGGGTACCAATCAGCCCCAGCATTTT
CASTGGTNQPQHF
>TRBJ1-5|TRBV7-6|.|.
TGTGCCAGCAGCTTACGGGGGGGAAGCGGTCAGCCCCAGCATTTT
CASSLRGGSGQPQHF
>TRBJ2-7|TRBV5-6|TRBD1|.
TGTGCCAGCAGCTTGGGGGGACAGAGGTACTCCTACGAGCAGTACTTC
CASSLGGQRYSYEQYF
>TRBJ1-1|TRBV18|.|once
TGTGCCAGCTCACCAGAGGTGGGGACGGCGAACACTGAAGCTTTCTTT
CASSPEVGTANTEAFF
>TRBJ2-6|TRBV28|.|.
TGTGCCAGCAGTCCCCGGTTCGGGGCCAACGTCCTGACTTTC
CASSPRFGANVLTF
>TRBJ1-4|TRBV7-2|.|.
TGTGCCAGCAGCAAGGGGGGTAATGAAAAACTGTTTTTT
CASSKGGNEKLFF
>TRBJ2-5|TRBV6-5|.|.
TGTGCCAGCAGCCCAGGGGCGGGGAGAGGGGAGACCCAGTACTTC
CASSPGAGRGETQYF
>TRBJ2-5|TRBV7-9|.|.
TGTGCCAGCAGCATATTGGGTGGGACCCAGTACTTC
CASSILGGTQYF
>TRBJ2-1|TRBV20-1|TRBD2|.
TGCAGTGCTGCTAGCGGGGGGCAGCAGTTCTTC
CSAASGGQQFF
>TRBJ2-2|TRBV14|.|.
TGTGCCAGCAGCCAGGGATACACCGGGGAGCTGTTTTTT
CASSQGYTGELFF
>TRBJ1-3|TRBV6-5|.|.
TGTGCCAGCAGTTACTCCAGGGGTGGAAACACCATATATTTT
CASSYSRGGNTIYF
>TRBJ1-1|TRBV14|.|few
TGTGCCAGCAGCCCACAGAGGAACACTGAAGCTTTCTTT
CASSPQRNTEAFF
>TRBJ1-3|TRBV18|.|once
TGTGCCAGCTCACCACAGGGGATCTCTGGAAACACCATATATTTT
CASSPQGISGNTIYF
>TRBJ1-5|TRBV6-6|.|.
TGTGCCACCACTCCCACCCAGGGCGCTCAGCCCCAGCATTTT
CATTPTQGAQPQHF
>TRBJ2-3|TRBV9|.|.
TGTGCCAGCAGCCATGAGGCGTACCCCACAGATACGCAGTATTTT
CASSHEAYPTDTQYF
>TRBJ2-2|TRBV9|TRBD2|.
TGTGCCAGCAGCTCTAGCGGGGCCCCCGCGAACACCGGGGAGCTGTTTTTT
CASSSSGAPANTGELFF
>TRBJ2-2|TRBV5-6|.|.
TGTGCCAGCAGCTTAGGCGCGGGGGCCTCCACCGGGGAGCTGTTTTTT
CASSLGAGASTGELFF
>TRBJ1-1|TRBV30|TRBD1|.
TGTGCCTGGAGTTCACAGGGGAGCACTGAAGCTTTCTTT
CAWSSQGSTEAFF
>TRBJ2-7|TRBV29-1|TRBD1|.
TGCAGCGTAGGACAGGGGATGTACGAGCAGTACTTC
CSVGQGMYEQYF
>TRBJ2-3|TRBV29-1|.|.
TGCAGCGTTGAGGGCTGGGACCTCACAGATACGCAGTATTTT
CSVEGWDLTDTQYF
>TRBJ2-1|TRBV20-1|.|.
TGCAGTGCTAGATCTCGGAATGAGCAGTTCTTC
CSARSRNEQFF
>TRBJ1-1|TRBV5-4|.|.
TGTGCCAGCAGCTCCGTCCTTAAGAACACTGAAGCTTTCTTT
CASSSVLKNTEAFF